This T cell receptor (beta chain) derives from a study of blood T cell repertoires in COVID-19. Across the study: The samples span acute and convalescent COVID-19 from the United States, Italy and Spain. Sources were T cells, B-cell-depleted T cells, or PBMCs; the material itself was cDNA or gDNA.

After removal of 3 bases from V and 2 bases from J, the junction contained 5 bases not matched to a gene. There are 16 residues in the CDR3. Looked up from germline, CDR1 is SGHTA and CDR2 is FQGNSA. Sequenced by immunoSEQ multiplex PCR; TCRdb stores in-frame clones only, minus some. Among 220,000 or so clones listed, roughly 92% were seen once. Sequencing was done on a sample of peripheral blood. The clonotype was recovered from a man between 60 and 75 years old with COVID-19, enrolled during active disease. The chain couples TRBV7-2 to TRBJ2-2; 8 bases are a match to TRBD2. DNA for the CDR3: TGTGCCAGCAGCTTTCGAACTAGCGGTAACACCGGGGAGCTGTTTTTT. Its protein is CASSFRTSGNTGELFF. Variable domain in full (rest from reference TRBV7-2 and TRBJ2-2): GAGVSQSPSNKVTEKGKDVELRCDPISGHTALYWYRQSLGQGLEFLIYFQGNSAPDKSGLPSDRFSAERTGGSVSTLTIQRTQQEDSAVYLCASSFRTSGNTGELFFGEGSRLTVL.